This T cell receptor (beta chain) was documented in a study of T cell responses to AZD1222 COVID-19 vaccine. Data came from immunoSEQ multiplex PCR; TCRdb stores just in-frame clones and leaves some out. This sample carries about 100,000 clones, 70% to 90% of them seen once, and the ten largest clones take around 5%. The germline V and J ends were trimmed by 3 bases and 6 bases, with 11 bases remaining between them. In germline, CDR1 is LGHDT, CDR2 YNNKEL (reference sequence). The CDR3 contains 13 residues. V usage is TRBV3-1 (or the pseudogene TRBV3-2) and J usage is TRBJ1-1, with a tentative D call TRBD1 (5 bases). The TCR originated in an adult in good health. Sample: peripheral blood, taken on day 0 of AZD1222 vaccination. The CDR3 spells CASSHQGGAEAFF. CDR3 nucleotide sequence: TGTGCCAGCAGCCACCAGGGAGGAGCTGAAGCTTTCTTT.